This TCR beta chain was identified in a study of neurological immune-mediated disorders. V trimming: 7 bases; J trimming: 4 bases; junction bases outside the gene matches: 12. The germline gives CDR1 SNHLY, CDR2 FYNNEI. This CDR3 comprises 16 residues. In its sample, this clonotype was seen many times. Each TCR transcript was tagged with a 10-nucleotide random UMI during 5'RACE. Over 190 million TCR-beta sequences from 15-18 subjects were obtained in each sequencing run. A single record per CDR3 protein comes from TCRdb applying MiXCR to the 5' RACE reads. The sample has about 46,000 distinct CDR3 sequences; around 2% are singletons.

The sequenced sample was PBMCs. The chain links TRBV2 to TRBJ2-1, with TRBD1 matching 8 bases. This sequence was found in a woman aged 40 to 50 with multiple sclerosis. CDR3 in DNA: TGTGCCAGCATCACGCTCCGGGACAGGTCATACAATGAGCAGTTCTTC. Protein: CASITLRDRSYNEQFF.